This TCR beta chain is from a study of memory CD4+ T cells and cytomegalovirus serostatus (dated by TCRdb to the late 2010s). General notes on the study: The cohort comprised 33 healthy Belgian adults, 9 CMV seropositive and around 24 CMV seronegative. CD4+ memory TCRbeta repertoires of a Belgian cohort with known cytomegalovirus serostatus were sequenced in order to replicate a published TCR-based CMV serostatus classifier.

A word on this clone: This receptor's antigen is unknown. The input lacks base qualities; no much larger clone sits a single base away.

The paper's findings and limits, for the study overall: Only CD4+CD45RO+ memory cells were sequenced, unlike the original study, which covered naive and memory CD4+ and CD8+ populations. Of 150 to 200 previously reported CMV-associated TCRbeta sequences, approximately 70 appeared in the CD4+ memory repertoires, each in one to five individuals. CMV serostatus prediction reached a median bootstrapped AUC of roughly 0.96 with the original framework and just under 0.92 with a US-trained random forest. The results were interpreted as suggesting that the CMV-associated TCR signature is mostly present in the CD4+ memory repertoire. On the Belgian cohort, the classifier based on the original framework reached a median bootstrapped AUC of roughly 0.96, with a 95% CI of 0.76-1.00.

The CDR3 runs 14 amino acids, cysteine and phenylalanine included. The read is trimmed to its CDR3 DNA, 42 bases read in frame from base 1. As encoded in the germline V gene, CDR1 is SGHAT while CDR2 is FQNNGV. V lost 6 bases and J lost 4 bases, and the count of bases not matched to a germline gene is 4. Genomic DNA was extracted from sorted cells with the Quick-DNA Microprep Kit. Amplification of TCRbeta DNA was done with the immunoSEQ hsTCRbeta kit, following the protocol from the manufacturer. An Illumina MiSeq instrument was used to sequence the TCRbeta libraries. The study's processing was this. Following removal of out-of-frame sequences, 2.4 million or so distinct TCRbeta sequences were retained, with an average of around 70,000 per individual. Each individual was scored using the number of 164 previously reported CMV-associated TCRbeta sequences that the individual carried and the total number of productive distinct TCRbeta sequences. A beta-binomial model was reimplemented in Python, and scikit-learn random forests with default parameters were trained on US cohort data. Classifier performance on the Belgian cohort was summarized as median AUC with percentile confidence intervals calculated over 10,000 bootstrap iterations. TCRdb provides this immuneACCESS table in a form limited to in-frame rearrangements. Some clones are lacking; in checked studies, under half of them reflect an unresolved V gene, and why the rest are absent is not known. From that table come the V and J calls and clone size; the DNA was used to work out D and trimming. The sample has roughly 48,000 clones on record, around four fifths of them singletons. 1.5% to 2.5% of the sample is in the top ten clones.

Single viable CD3+CD4+CD8-CD45RO+ cells were sorted as memory CD4+ T cells on a FACSAria II. CMV serostatus was assessed using a Roche Elecsys assay, by which serum IgG against CMV pp150, pp28, p38 and p52 was detected. Following thawing, total CD4+ T cells were enriched through positive selection using CD4 magnetic microbeads. The samples came from a different study that was designed specifically to examine the CD4+ T cell memory repertoire. Peripheral blood mononuclear cells were isolated and cryopreserved following standard operating procedures; serum was stored at -80 °C. CD3-PerCP (BW264/56), CD4-APC (RPA-T4), CD45RO-PE (UCHT1) and CD8-Pacific Orange (3B5) antibodies were used for staining, and non-viable cells were excluded with Sytox blue.

The origin of this receptor is an adult in good health and CMV-seropositive. The chain is encoded by TRBV11-2 joined to TRBJ2-7; TRBD2 agrees with 12 junctional bases. Sequencing used memory CD4+ T cells from blood. The CDR3 reads CASRPGTSGYEQYF. DNA sequence: TGTGCCAGCAGACCCGGGACTAGCGGGTACGAGCAGTACTTC. The entire variable domain, with the stretches around the CDR3 drawn from the reference TRBV11-2 and TRBJ2-7 proteins, is EAGVAQSPRYKIIEKRQSVAFWCNPISGHATLYWYQQILGQGPKLLIQFQNNGVVDDSQLPKDRFSAERLKGVDSTLKIQPAKLEDSAVYLCASRPGTSGYEQYFGPGTRLTVT.